This T cell receptor (beta chain) was sequenced in a study of CD8+ T cells in alopecia areata. Whole-study findings and limits: Tofacitinib yielded significantly lower scalp clonality and fewer expanded CD8+ clones among the top 100. Lesional scalp exceeded normal scalp in clonality, especially in alopecia totalis/universalis. Amid tofacitinib therapy, many expanded lesional clones stayed present in scalp and blood.

J gave up 4 bases and V 5 bases, and 4 bases lay outside the gene matches. Per the germline V gene, CDR1 is LNHNV and CDR2 is YYDKDF (reference sequence). CDR3 size: 13 residues. A single count supports this clone. Antigen unknown. As to treatment: oral pan-JAK inhibitor, 5-10 mg twice daily. The sequencing template was cDNA reverse transcribed from extracted RNA. TCRdb's copy holds only in-frame clones and misses some; the assay was immunoSEQ multiplex PCR. The top ten clones hold over 9% of a sample with about 110,000 clones, approximately 54% of them seen once. The sequencing used CD8+ T cells sorted from blood, collected at week 24, from a patient treated with tofacitinib. The chain employs TRBV15 and TRBJ2-7; 8 bases align to TRBD2. This receptor was obtained from a human donor with alopecia areata. The CDR3 nucleotides read TGTGCCACCAGCCCCACGGGGGGGTACGAGCAGTACTTC. Its translation: CATSPTGGYEQYF.